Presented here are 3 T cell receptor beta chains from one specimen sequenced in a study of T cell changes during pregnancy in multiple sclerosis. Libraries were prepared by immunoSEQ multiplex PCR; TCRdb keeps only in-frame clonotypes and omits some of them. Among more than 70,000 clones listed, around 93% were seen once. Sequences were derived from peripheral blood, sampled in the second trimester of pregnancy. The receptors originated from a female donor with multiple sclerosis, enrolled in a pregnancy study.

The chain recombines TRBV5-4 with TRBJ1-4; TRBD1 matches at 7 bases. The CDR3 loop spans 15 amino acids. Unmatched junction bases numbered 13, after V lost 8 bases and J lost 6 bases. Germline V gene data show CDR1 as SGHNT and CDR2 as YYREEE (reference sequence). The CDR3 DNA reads TGTGCCAGTAGACTAGGCGGGACAGAAGATGAAAAACTGTTTTTT. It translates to CASRLGGTEDEKLFF. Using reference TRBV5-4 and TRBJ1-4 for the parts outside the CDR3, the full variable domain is ETGVTQSPTHLIKTRGQQVTLRCSSQSGHNTVSWYQQALGQGPQFIFQYYREEENGRGNFPPRFSGLQFPNYSSELNVNALELDDSALYLCASRLGGTEDEKLFFGSGTQLSVL.

CDR3: CASSSYSSNQPQHF. In nucleotides, the CDR3 is TGTGCCAGCAGTTCATACAGTAGCAATCAGCCCCAGCATTTT. The chain has TRBV27 and TRBJ1-5; D uncertain. The germline V gene encodes CDR1 MNHEY and CDR2 SMNVEV (reference sequence). V was cut by 4 bases and J by 0 bases, with 7 bases left in between. This CDR3 is 14 amino acids long.

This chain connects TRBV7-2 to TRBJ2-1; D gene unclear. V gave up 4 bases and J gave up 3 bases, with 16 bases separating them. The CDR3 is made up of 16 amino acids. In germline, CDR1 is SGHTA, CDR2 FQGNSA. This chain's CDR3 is CASSSGGQAIYNEQFF. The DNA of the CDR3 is TGTGCCAGCAGCTCAGGTGGTCAAGCAATCTACAATGAGCAGTTCTTC.